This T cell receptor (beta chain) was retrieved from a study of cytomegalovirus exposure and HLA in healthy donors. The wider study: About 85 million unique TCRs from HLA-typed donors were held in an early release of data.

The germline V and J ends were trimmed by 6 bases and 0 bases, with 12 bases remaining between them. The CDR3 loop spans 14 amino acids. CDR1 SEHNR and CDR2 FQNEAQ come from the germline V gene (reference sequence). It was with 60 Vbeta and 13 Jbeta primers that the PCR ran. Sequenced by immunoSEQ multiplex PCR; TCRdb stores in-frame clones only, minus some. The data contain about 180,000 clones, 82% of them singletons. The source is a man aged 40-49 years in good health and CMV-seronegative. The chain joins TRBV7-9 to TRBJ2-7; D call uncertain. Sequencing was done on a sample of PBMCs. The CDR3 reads CASRPYSSSYEQYF. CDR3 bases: TGTGCCAGCAGACCTTATAGCTCCTCCTACGAGCAGTACTTC.